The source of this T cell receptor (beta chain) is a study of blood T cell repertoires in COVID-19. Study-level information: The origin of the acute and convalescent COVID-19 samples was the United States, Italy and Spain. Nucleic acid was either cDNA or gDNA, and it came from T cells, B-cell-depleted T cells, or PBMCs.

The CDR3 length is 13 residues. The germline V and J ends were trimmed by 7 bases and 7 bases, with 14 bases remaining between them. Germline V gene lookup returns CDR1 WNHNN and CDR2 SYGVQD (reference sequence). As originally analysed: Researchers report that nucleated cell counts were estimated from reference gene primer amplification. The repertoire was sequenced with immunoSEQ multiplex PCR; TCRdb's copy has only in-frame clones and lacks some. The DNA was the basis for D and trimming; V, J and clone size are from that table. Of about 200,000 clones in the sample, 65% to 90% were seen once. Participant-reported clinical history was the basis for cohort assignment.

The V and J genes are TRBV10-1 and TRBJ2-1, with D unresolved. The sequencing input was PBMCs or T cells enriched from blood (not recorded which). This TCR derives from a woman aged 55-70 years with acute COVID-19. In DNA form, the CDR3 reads TGCGCCAGCACCGACCCGGAGAGGAATGAGCAGTTCTTC. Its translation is CASTDPERNEQFF.